This TCR beta chain was found in a study of T cell responses to AZD1222 COVID-19 vaccine. Study-level findings and limits: Only six or seven AZD1222 recipients were seropositive at baseline. Donors were largely white British and mainly female; clonal diversity was possibly underestimated. Increases in Spike-specific TCR breadth and depth were seen after two AZD1222 doses. Nearly half of spike-specific TCRs reportedly target variant regions that are unmutated in the B.1.351 and B.1.1.7 variants.

Some clones are missing from TCRdb's copy, which holds only in-frame ones; the method was immunoSEQ multiplex PCR. The top ten hold approximately 1.4% of the sample, which has 150,000 to 200,000 clones, roughly 92% seen once. As concerns this clone: What it binds is not known.

CDR3 size: 13 residues. Trimming removed 5 bases from V and 9 bases from J, with 16 bases in between. In germline, CDR1 is MNHEY, CDR2 SVGAGI. V gene TRBV6-5 combines with J gene TRBJ1-1; TRBD1 is a possible D gene (5 bases). The clonotype comes from an adult in good health. The source was peripheral blood, collected on day 0 of AZD1222 vaccination. The CDR3 DNA is TGTGCCAGCAGTCCCGGGGACTTTTTTAAAGCTTTCTTT. This codes for CASSPGDFFKAFF.